Below, 18 T cell receptor beta chains from the same sample are listed, as sequenced in a study of post-analysis software for immune sequencing data. The study, taken as a whole, reports: In patients, about 5 TRBV segments were more frequent than in controls, with TRBV5-6, TRBV5-1 and TRBV20-1 among them.

cDNA libraries of TCR beta carried unique molecular identifiers. Each CDR3 protein gets one entry after TCRdb re-called the PCR reads with MiXCR. Counted here are 500,000 to 600,000 distinct CDR3 sequences, roughly 47% occurring once; the ten biggest clones make up more than 1.5%. Their recognized antigens are unknown. The sequencing input was blood. These TCRs come from a girl aged 5-17 years with multiple sclerosis.

This clonotype has only a few counts. The gene calls are TRBV29-1 and TRBJ2-5; D is unclear. There are 12 residues in the CDR3. Deletions cut 7 bases from V and 2 bases from J, with 11 bases between. CDR1 and CDR2 from the germline V gene are SQVTM and ANQGSEA. CDR3 nucleotide sequence: TGCAGCGGTTTAGCTCCTCAAGAGACCCAGTACTTC. Its protein is CSGLAPQETQYF.

The table lists this clonotype with a few counts. J is TRBJ2-7 and V is TRBV12-3 or TRBV12-4; D gene unclear. This CDR3 has 13 residues. The ends were cut back, 3 bases at V and 6 bases at J, with 12 bases in the middle. CDR3 nucleotides: TGTGCCAGCAGTTTTTCTGAGATCAGCGAGCAGTACTTC. Translating it yields CASSFSEISEQYF.

In its sample, this clonotype was seen once. One end of the junction is discordant with germline, which a read error may explain. The chain links TRBV5-5 to TRBJ2-1; 10 nucleotides agree with TRBD2. Germline CDR1 SGHKS, CDR2 YYEKEE (reference sequence). The CDR3 runs to 14 residues. CDR3: CASSPTSGTNGQFF. The CDR3 DNA reads TGTGCCAGCAGCCCCACTAGCGGGACCAATGGGCAGTTCTTC. Variable domain in full (rest from reference TRBV5-5 and TRBJ2-1): DAGVTQSPTHLIKTRGQQVTLRCSPISGHKSVSWYQQVLGQGPQFIFQYYEKEERGRGNFPDRFSARQFPNYSSELNVNALLLGDSALYLCASSPTSGTNGQFFGPGTRLTVL.

There are a few counts of this clonotype. The rearrangement uses TRBV10-3 and TRBJ2-7, with D unclear. The germline CDR1 and CDR2 sequences are ENHRY and SYGVKD. V shed 10 bases and J shed 3 bases, with 19 bases lying between them. CDR3 length equals 14 residues. In DNA, the CDR3 is TGTGCCACCCGAATCTCCCACTTGAACTACGAGCAGTACTTC. Its translation is CATRISHLNYEQYF.

This clonotype was seen just once. The junction shows a germline mismatch at one end, possibly a read error. The gene calls are TRBV4-2 and TRBJ1-2; no clear D gene. The V gene's germline CDR1 is LGHNA and CDR2 YNFKEQ. The CDR3 extends over 15 amino acids. The CDR3 is CASGQGPGSNYGYTF. DNA of the CDR3: TGTGCCAGCGGCCAAGGCCCAGGTTCTAACTATGGCTACACCTTC.

There are a few counts of this clonotype. This chain links TRBV10-3 with TRBJ2-3, with D hard to call. The CDR3 extends over 13 amino acids. The germline V gene encodes CDR1 ENHRY and CDR2 SYGVKD. The V end was cut by 0 bases, the J end by 4 bases, with 5 bases between. Here the CDR3 DNA reads TGTGCCATCAGTGAGTCGCCAGCAGATACGCAGTATTTT. This translates into CAISESPADTQYF.

There are many counts of this clonotype. The chain combines TRBV7-2 with TRBJ2-7; 9 bases map to TRBD2. J lost 3 bases, V lost 0 bases, and 0 bases had no gene match. This CDR3 comprises 14 residues. In germline, CDR1 is SGHTA, CDR2 FQGNSA. The CDR3 loop is CASSLASGSYEQYF. Written as DNA, the CDR3 is TGTGCCAGCAGCTTAGCTAGCGGGAGCTACGAGCAGTACTTC.

A single count supports this clonotype. This chain uses TRBV5-1 with TRBJ2-5; D remains unclear. The V gene's germline CDR1 is SGHRS and CDR2 YFSETQ. Trimming took 4 bases from V and 1 from J, leaving 14 bases between them. This CDR3 is 15 amino acids long. This CDR3 is CASSLSQRIQETQYF. DNA of the CDR3: TGCGCCAGCAGCCTCTCACAACGGATCCAAGAGACCCAGTACTTC.

This clonotype showed up just a few times. This CDR3 is CASSLPRPGTSGIDNEQFF. CDR3 coding DNA: TGTGCCAGCAGTTTACCTCGTCCCGGGACTAGCGGAATAGACAATGAGCAGTTCTTC. This chain joins TRBV12-3 or TRBV12-4 and TRBJ2-1; 11 bases map to TRBD2. The CDR3 length is 19 residues. Trimming took 2 bases from V and 5 from J; bases not matched to a gene: 14.

The V call is TRBV6-5, the J call TRBJ2-7; no clear D. Trimming left V 4 bases short and J 3 bases short, with 10 bases between. Germline CDR1 reads MNHEY; CDR2 reads SVGAGI. The CDR3 covers 13 residues. This CDR3 reads CASSLGNLYEQYF. The CDR3 DNA is TGTGCCAGCAGTTTGGGCAACCTCTACGAGCAGTACTTC.

This clonotype has a handful of counts. The V call is TRBV5-1, the J call TRBJ2-5; 7 nucleotides match TRBD2. Per germline, CDR1 SGHRS and CDR2 YFSETQ. The CDR3 spans 15 residues. The trim removed 2 bases at V and 2 bases at J, leaving 6 bases unmatched. The CDR3 loop reads CASSLTDSGQETQYF. The CDR3 DNA is TGCGCCAGCAGCTTAACGGATAGCGGGCAAGAGACCCAGTACTTC.

This clonotype appeared a few times. The chain recombines TRBV7-9 with TRBJ2-7; TRBD2 might be the D (5 bases). The CDR3 consists of 17 residues. Germline-derived CDR1 and CDR2 are SEHNR and FQNEAQ (reference sequence). Trimming cost V 5 bases and J 4 bases, with 24 bases left between them. The CDR3 bases are TGTGCCAGCAGCCATTACGGGGTCGGGCGACACGGGTACGAGCAGTACTTC. It specifies CASSHYGVGRHGYEQYF.

The CDR3 loop is CAISESTGVSTDTQYF. As DNA, the CDR3 is TGTGCCATCAGTGAGTCGACAGGGGTAAGCACAGATACGCAGTATTTT. This chain uses TRBV10-3 with TRBJ2-3, with 8 positions matching TRBD1. The length of the CDR3 is 16 residues. Germline CDR1 is ENHRY and CDR2 is SYGVKD. Trimming cost V 0 bases and J 0 bases; bases outside gene matches: 2.

The rearrangement joins TRBV12-3 or TRBV12-4 to TRBJ2-7; D is undetermined. V shed 3 bases and J shed 10 bases, with 22 bases lying between them. This CDR3 region has 15 residues. CDR3 sequence reads: CASSFFEGNQASQYF. CDR3 sequence (DNA): TGTGCCAGCAGTTTTTTCGAAGGAAACCAGGCGTCCCAGTACTTC.

This clonotype occurred a few times. The chain couples TRBV12-3 or TRBV12-4 to TRBJ2-3; maybe TRBD1 (6 bases). The CDR3 consists of 14 residues. V was pared by 2 bases and J by 6 bases, with 12 bases between. The CDR3 sequence: CASSLNQGMDTQYF. The CDR3 nucleotides are TGTGCCAGCAGTTTAAATCAGGGGATGGATACGCAGTATTTT.

There are a few counts of this clonotype. The chain combines TRBV12-3 or TRBV12-4 with TRBJ2-7, with 11 bases that match TRBD2. J was trimmed by 1 base and V by 6 bases; bases with no gene match: 11. The CDR3 has 17 residues. In DNA, the CDR3 is TGTGCCAGCAGCCCGCCCCCTAGCGGGAGGAGTTCCTACGAGCAGTACTTC. This translates into CASSPPPSGRSSYEQYF.

The CDR3 loop is CASSDRDRGRTGELFF. As DNA, the CDR3 is TGTGCCAGCAGTGACCGGGACAGGGGTAGGACCGGGGAGCTGTTTTTT. The rearrangement links TRBV12-3 or TRBV12-4 to TRBJ2-2; 10 bases line up with TRBD1. The CDR3 length is 16 residues. V trimming: 5 bases; J trimming: 5 bases; junction bases outside the gene matches: 8.

This clonotype was observed a few times. V is TRBV5-1 and J is TRBJ1-2; D gene ambiguous. CDR1 SGHRS and CDR2 YFSETQ come from the germline V gene. This CDR3 region has 15 residues. The germline V and J ends were trimmed by 4 bases and 5 bases, with 18 bases remaining between them. The DNA of the CDR3 is TGCGCCAGCAGCAAGGACGGAAAGCTGCGGTATGGCTACACCTTC. Translated: CASSKDGKLRYGYTF.